This TCR beta chain was recorded in a study of OX40 agonist ivuxolimab in advanced cancers. For the study at large: Partial responses were achieved by three patients, one with hepatocellular carcinoma and two with cutaneous melanoma.

CDR3 length: 15 residues. The germline V gene has CDR1 SGHAT and CDR2 FQNNGV. V shed 3 bases and J shed 6 bases, with 14 bases lying between them. Only in-frame clones appear in the TCRdb table, and some are missing; sequencing was by immunoSEQ multiplex PCR. The repertoire holds around 80,000 clones, with less than 85% as singletons. Sequenced here: CD4+ or CD8+ T cells sorted from blood, sampled in a trial of the OX40 agonist ivuxolimab. The chain links TRBV11-2 to TRBJ2-2; weak D call: TRBD1 (5 bases). This TCR was sampled from an adult with an advanced solid tumor such as melanoma, head and neck, liver or kidney cancer. The CDR3 spells CASSFSGTGPGELFF. Here the CDR3 DNA reads TGTGCCAGCAGCTTTAGTGGCACAGGCCCCGGGGAGCTGTTTTTT. Full variable domain (rest looked up from reference TRBV11-2 and TRBJ2-2): EAGVAQSPRYKIIEKRQSVAFWCNPISGHATLYWYQQILGQGPKLLIQFQNNGVVDDSQLPKDRFSAERLKGVDSTLKIQPAKLEDSAVYLCASSFSGTGPGELFFGEGSRLTVL.